This TCR beta chain was profiled in a study of T cells expressing NK-cell markers. Study-level background: Eight donors were sequenced, seven testing HCMV-seropositive and one testing seronegative.

Comments on this clonotype: Its antigen is not known.

Notes on the study in general: A few donors' CD3+CD56-NKG2C+ cells were dominated by the same clonotypes. Five or six donors showed dominant NKG2C+ clonotypes comprising about 1.0-7.0% of their CD8+ T cells.

The CDR3 extends over 16 amino acids. From germline, CDR1 is MNHEY and CDR2 SVGEGT. UMI-tagged 5'RACE template switching yielded the TCR beta cDNA. Reanalyzing the 5' RACE reads, TCRdb keeps one entry per CDR3 protein, without DNA. The sample table includes about 120,000 distinct CDR3 sequences. The receptor's source is a woman between 18 and 70 years old in good health. The chain recombines TRBV6-2 or TRBV6-3 with TRBJ2-3; TCRdb calls TRBD1, which cannot be checked without DNA. The specimen sequenced was blood T cells: a sorted CD56 or NKG2C T cell subset, CD4+ or CD8+ T cells, or bulk PBMC T cells (not recorded which). The chain's CDR3 is CASSYPTRQGGHTQYF.